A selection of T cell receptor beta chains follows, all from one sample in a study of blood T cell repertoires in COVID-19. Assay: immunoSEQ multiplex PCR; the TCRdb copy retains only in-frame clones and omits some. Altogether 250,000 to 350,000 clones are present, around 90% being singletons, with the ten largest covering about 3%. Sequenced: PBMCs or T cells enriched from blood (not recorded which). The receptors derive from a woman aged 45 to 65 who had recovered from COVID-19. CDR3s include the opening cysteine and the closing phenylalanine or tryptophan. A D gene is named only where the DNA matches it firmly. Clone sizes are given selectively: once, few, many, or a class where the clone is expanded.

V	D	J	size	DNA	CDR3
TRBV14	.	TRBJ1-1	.	TGTGCCAGCAGCCACACCGACAGGAAAGCTTTCTTT	CASSHTDRKAFF
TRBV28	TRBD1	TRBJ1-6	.	TGTGCGGTAAACGGACAGGGCTATAATTCACCCCTCCACTTT	CAVNGQGYNSPLHF
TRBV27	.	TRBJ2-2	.	TGTGCCAGCAGCGGTAGGAGGAACACCGGGGAGCTGTTTTTT	CASSGRRNTGELFF
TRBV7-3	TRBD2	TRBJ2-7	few	TGTGCCAGCAGCCGCCCGGGGGGAGAGCAGTACTTC	CASSRPGGEQYF
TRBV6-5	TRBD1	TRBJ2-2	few	TGTGCCAGCAGCCGAGACAGGGCGGACACCGGGGAGCTGTTTTTT	CASSRDRADTGELFF
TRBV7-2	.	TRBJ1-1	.	TGTGCCAGCAGCTTAAGGAGGGGTACAGACACTGAAGCTTTCTTT	CASSLRRGTDTEAFF
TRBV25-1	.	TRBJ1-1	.	TGTGCCAGCAGTGTCCACAGGTCTGAAGCTTTCTTT	CASSVHRSEAFF
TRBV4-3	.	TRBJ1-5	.	TGCGCCAGCAGCCAAGAGTTGGAGGGTGGACAGCCCCAGCATTTT	CASSQELEGGQPQHF
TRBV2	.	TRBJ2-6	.	TGTGCCAGCAGTGTAGACAGGTCCCGCTCTGGGGCCAACGTCCTGACTTTC	CASSVDRSRSGANVLTF
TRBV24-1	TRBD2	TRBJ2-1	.	TGTGCCACCAGTGATGGACTAGCGGGAGGGTTCAGCAGCAATGAGCAGTTCTTC	CATSDGLAGGFSSNEQFF
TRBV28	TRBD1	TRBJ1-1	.	TGTGCCAGCAGTTCAAACCACAGGGGGCGGGCTGAAGCTTTCTTT	CASSSNHRGRAEAFF
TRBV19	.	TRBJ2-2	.	TGTGCCAGTAACGAAGGACACTACACCGGGGAGCTGTTTTTT	CASNEGHYTGELFF
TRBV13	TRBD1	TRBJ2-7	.	TGTGCCAGCAGCCCCGGACAGGGGTACGAGCAGTACTTC	CASSPGQGYEQYF
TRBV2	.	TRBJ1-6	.	TGTGCCAGCAGTGAAGCGCGGGCTGATTCACCCCTCCACTTT	CASSEARADSPLHF
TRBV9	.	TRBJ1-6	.	TGTGCCAGCAGCGACCAAGATGAGCTACCTAATTCACCCCTCCACTTT	CASSDQDELPNSPLHF
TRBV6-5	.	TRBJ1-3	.	TGTGCCAGCAGGCCGGGACAAAACTCTGGAAACACCATATATTTT	CASRPGQNSGNTIYF
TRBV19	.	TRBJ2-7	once	TGTGCCAGTAGTATAAACAGGCCGCCCTACGAGCAGTACTTC	CASSINRPPYEQYF
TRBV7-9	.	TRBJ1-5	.	TGTGCCAGCAGCTTAGATCAGGGTAGCAATCAGCCCCAGCATTTT	CASSLDQGSNQPQHF
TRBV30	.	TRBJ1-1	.	TGTGCCGGAGTGGTGAACACTGAAGCTTTCTTT	CAGVVNTEAFF
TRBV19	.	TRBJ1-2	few	TGTGCCAGTGCCAGGGCAGATATATTGGGCTACACCTTC	CASARADILGYTF
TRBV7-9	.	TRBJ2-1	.	TGTGCCAGCAGCGTGGCTGATAATGAGCAGTTCTTC	CASSVADNEQFF
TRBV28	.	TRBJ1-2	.	TGTGCCAGCACCAAAGGGGTGGCCTATGGCTACACCTTC	CASTKGVAYGYTF
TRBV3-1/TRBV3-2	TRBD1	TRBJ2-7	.	TGTGCCAGCAGCCGAACGGGACAGGGGAGCTCCTACGAGCAGTACTTC	CASSRTGQGSSYEQYF
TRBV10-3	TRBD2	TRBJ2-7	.	TGTGCCATCAGCCCGTCTAGCGGGGGAGGATCGGGCGAGCAGTACTTC	CAISPSSGGGSGEQYF
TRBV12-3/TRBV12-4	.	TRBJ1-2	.	TGTGCCAGCAGTTTAAAGGGGTGGTATGGCTACACCTTC	CASSLKGWYGYTF
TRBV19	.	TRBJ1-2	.	TGTGCCAGTAGTTCGTTCCGGGACTCTCGACGGTTATATGGCTACACCTTC	CASSSFRDSRRLYGYTF
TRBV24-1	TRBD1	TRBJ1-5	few	TGTGCCACCAGCGGACAGGGATATCAGCCCCAGCATTTT	CATSGQGYQPQHF
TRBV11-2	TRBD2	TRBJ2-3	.	TGTGCCAGCAGCATAGAAGCGGGGTGGGGCACAGATACGCAGTATTTT	CASSIEAGWGTDTQYF
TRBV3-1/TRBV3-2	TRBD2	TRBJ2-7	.	TGTGCCAGCAGCCTCGGGGGGGCTGGGCGGTACTTC	CASSLGGAGRYF
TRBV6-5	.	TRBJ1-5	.	TGTGCCAGCAGTTACGAGGAACAGCGGGCTCAGCCCCAGCATTTT	CASSYEEQRAQPQHF
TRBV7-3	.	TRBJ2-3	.	TGTGCCAGCAGCTTACAGGGTGGAGGCACAGATACGCAGTATTTT	CASSLQGGGTDTQYF
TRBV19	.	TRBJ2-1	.	TGTGCCAGTAGCGAACAACCGGGACTTCACTACAATGAGCAGTTCTTC	CASSEQPGLHYNEQFF
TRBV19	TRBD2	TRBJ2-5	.	TGTGCCAGTAGTAGGGGACTAGCGGGAGGGATAATTCTCGAGGAGACCCAGTACTTC	CASSRGLAGGIILEETQYF
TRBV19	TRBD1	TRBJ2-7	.	TGTGCCAGTAGTGCCCCAGGGGGCTCCTACGAGCAGTACTTC	CASSAPGGSYEQYF
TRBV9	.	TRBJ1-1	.	TGTGCCAGCAGCGCTGAGACAGATATGAACACTGAAGCTTTCTTT	CASSAETDMNTEAFF
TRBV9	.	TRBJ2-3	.	TGTGCCAGCAGTCCAAGGGGGAGGGCCTCAGATACGCAGTATTTT	CASSPRGRASDTQYF
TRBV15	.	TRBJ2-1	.	TGTGCCACCAGCAGAGATTTAGTCGGAGTTCAGAATGAGCAGTTCTTC	CATSRDLVGVQNEQFF
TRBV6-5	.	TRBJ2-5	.	TGTGCCAGCAGTTACGACCCATTTAGGAGTGGGGAGACCCAGTACTTC	CASSYDPFRSGETQYF
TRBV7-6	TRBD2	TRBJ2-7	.	TGTGCCAGCAGCGGGACCGGGACTAGCGGGAGTTACCCTCTCTACGAGCAGTACTTC	CASSGTGTSGSYPLYEQYF
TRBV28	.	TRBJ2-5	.	TGTGCCAGCAGTTTTGGCGGGGAAACACAAGAGACCCAGTACTTC	CASSFGGETQETQYF
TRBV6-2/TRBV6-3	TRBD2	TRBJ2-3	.	TGTGCCAGCAGTTACTCGGGAGCGGGAGCTCCAGATACGCAGTATTTT	CASSYSGAGAPDTQYF
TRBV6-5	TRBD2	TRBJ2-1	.	TGTGCCAGCAGGGAGGGCGGGAGATCCTACAATGAGCAGTTCTTC	CASREGGRSYNEQFF
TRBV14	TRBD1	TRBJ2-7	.	TGTGCCAGCAGCCAGTACCGGGACAGGGCACACGAGCAGTACTTC	CASSQYRDRAHEQYF
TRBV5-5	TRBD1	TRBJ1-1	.	TGTGCCAGCACCACCGGGACAGCGAACACTGAAGCTTTCTTT	CASTTGTANTEAFF
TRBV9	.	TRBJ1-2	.	TGTGCCAGCAACGACTTGACTTGGGGCTACACCTTC	CASNDLTWGYTF
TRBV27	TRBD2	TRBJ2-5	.	TGTGCCAGCAGCCTATCAGGACTAGCGGGAGGGCCTAGTTTAGAGACCCAGTACTTC	CASSLSGLAGGPSLETQYF
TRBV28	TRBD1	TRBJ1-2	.	TGTGCCAGCAGACTAACGGGACAGTTTTATGGCTACACCTTC	CASRLTGQFYGYTF
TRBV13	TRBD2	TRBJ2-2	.	TGTGCCAGCCTTCAAGGGACTAGCGGGAGGGCCACGAACACCGGGGAGCTGTTTTTT	CASLQGTSGRATNTGELFF
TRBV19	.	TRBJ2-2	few	TGTGCCAGTAGTATAGGGGTAGCGCGGACCGGGGAGCTGTTTTTT	CASSIGVARTGELFF
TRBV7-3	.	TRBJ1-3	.	TGTGCCAGCAGCTCCCGGTCTGGGGGGAAATCGGGAAACACCATATATTTT	CASSSRSGGKSGNTIYF